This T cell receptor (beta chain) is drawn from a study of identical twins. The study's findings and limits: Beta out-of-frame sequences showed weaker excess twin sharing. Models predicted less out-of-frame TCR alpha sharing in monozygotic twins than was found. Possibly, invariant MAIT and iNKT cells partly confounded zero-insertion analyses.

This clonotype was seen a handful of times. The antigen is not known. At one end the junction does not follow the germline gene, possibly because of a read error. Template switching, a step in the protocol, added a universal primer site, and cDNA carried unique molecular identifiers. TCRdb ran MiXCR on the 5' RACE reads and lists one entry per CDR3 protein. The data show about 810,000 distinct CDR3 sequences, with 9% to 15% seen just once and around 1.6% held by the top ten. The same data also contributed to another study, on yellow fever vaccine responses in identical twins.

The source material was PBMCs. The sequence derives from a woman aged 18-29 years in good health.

The CDR3 region has the DNA TGCAGTGCTAGACCTACTCCCAGGGAGGTTAATCAGACCCAGCATTTT. This encodes CSARPTPREVNQTQHF. This sequence joins TRBV20-1 and TRBJ1-5; D might be TRBD1 (5 bases). The CDR3 extends over 16 amino acids. Germline V CDR1 and CDR2: DFQATT, SNEGSKA (reference sequence).